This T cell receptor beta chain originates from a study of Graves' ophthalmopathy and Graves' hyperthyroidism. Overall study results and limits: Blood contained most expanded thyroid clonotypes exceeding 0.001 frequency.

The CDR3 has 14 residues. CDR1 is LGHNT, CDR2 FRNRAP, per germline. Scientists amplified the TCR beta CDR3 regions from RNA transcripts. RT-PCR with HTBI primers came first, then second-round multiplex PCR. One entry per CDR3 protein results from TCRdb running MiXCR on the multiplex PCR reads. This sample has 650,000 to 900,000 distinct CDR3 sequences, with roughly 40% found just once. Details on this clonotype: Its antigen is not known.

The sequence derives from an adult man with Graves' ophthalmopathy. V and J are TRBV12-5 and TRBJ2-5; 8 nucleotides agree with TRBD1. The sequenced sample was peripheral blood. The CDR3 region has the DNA TGTGCCAGCAGGCGGACAGGGATCGTGGAGACCCAGTACTTC. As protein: CASRRTGIVETQYF.